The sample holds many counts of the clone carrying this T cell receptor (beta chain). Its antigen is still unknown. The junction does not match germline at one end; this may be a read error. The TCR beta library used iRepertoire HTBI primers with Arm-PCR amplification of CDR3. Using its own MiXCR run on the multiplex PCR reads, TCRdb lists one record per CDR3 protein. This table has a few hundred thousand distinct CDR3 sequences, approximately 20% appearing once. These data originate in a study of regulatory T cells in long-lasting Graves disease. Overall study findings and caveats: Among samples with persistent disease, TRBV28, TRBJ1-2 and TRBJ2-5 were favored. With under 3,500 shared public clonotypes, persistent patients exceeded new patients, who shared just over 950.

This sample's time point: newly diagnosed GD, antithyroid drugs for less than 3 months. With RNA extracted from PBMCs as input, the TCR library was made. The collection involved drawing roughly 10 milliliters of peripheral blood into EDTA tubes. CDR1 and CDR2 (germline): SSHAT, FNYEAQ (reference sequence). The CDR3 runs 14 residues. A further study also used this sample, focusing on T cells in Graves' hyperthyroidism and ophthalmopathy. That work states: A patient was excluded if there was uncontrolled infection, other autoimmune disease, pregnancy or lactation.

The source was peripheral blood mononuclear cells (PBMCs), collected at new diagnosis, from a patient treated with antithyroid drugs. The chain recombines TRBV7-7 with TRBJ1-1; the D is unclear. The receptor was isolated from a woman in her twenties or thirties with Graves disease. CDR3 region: CASSPVSTSPTAFF. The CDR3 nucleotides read TGTGCTAGCAGCCCTGTATCGACTAGCCCTACAGCTTTCTTT.